These 24 T cell receptor beta chains originate from one sample sequenced in a study of T cells in Graves' hyperthyroidism and ophthalmopathy. There were TCR beta CDR3 regions amplified from RNA transcripts. Initially, a first-round RT-PCR of the TCR CDR3 employed the HTBI primer set. Using its own MiXCR run on the multiplex PCR reads, TCRdb lists one record per CDR3 protein. The data hold approximately 610,000 distinct CDR3 sequences, with 16% observed a single time. Sequencing was performed on blood. These receptors all stem from a young woman with Graves' hyperthyroidism.

The genes are TRBV5-1 and TRBJ2-1; no clear D. From germline, CDR1 is SGHRS and CDR2 YFSETQ. The CDR3 is 15 residues long. V dropped 2 bases and J dropped 6 bases, with 15 bases sitting between them. The CDR3 reads CASSFPEEVRNEQFF. The CDR3 nucleotides are TGCGCCAGCAGCTTTCCGGAAGAGGTCCGCAATGAGCAGTTCTTC.

This clonotype was found many times. The chain is built from TRBV7-2 and TRBJ2-7; D perhaps matches TRBD1 (6 bases). With 3 bases removed from V and 0 bases from J, the gap between germline ends came to 18 bases. This CDR3 has 17 residues. Germline V gene sequence: CDR1 SGHTA, CDR2 FQGNSA. CDR3 protein: CASSLGALRILSYEQYF. CDR3 sequence (DNA): TGTGCCAGCAGCTTGGGGGCGTTGAGAATACTCTCCTACGAGCAGTACTTC.

The sample holds many counts of this clonotype. The chain carries TRBV20-1 and TRBJ2-5; 10 bases match TRBD1. This CDR3 contains 13 residues. Germline CDR1 and CDR2: DFQATT and SNEGSKA (reference sequence). After removal of 5 bases from V and 7 bases from J, the junction contained 7 bases not matched to a gene. For the CDR3, the DNA is TGCAGTGCTGGGACAGGGGCTGGTGGGACCCAGTACTTC. Translating it yields CSAGTGAGGTQYF.

In this sample, this clonotype turned up many times. The rearrangement links TRBV2 to TRBJ2-1; 13 nucleotides match TRBD2. The V gene end was trimmed by 5 bases and the J gene end by 8 bases; junction bases not matched to a gene: 3. This CDR3 spans 14 amino acids. Germline lookup yields CDR1 SNHLY and CDR2 FYNNEI. The CDR3 here is CASSRTSGSYEQFF. CDR3 coding DNA: TGTGCCAGCAGTCGGACTAGCGGGAGCTATGAGCAGTTCTTC.

This clonotype was seen ten or more times. The rearrangement links TRBV6-2 or TRBV6-3 to TRBJ2-3; 8 nucleotides line up with TRBD2. The CDR3 length is 15 residues. Germline CDR1 reads MNHEY; CDR2 reads SVGEGT. J lost 2 bases, V lost 5 bases, and 6 bases had no gene match. CDR3 in amino acids: CASSTLAGHTDTQYF. The CDR3 DNA reads TGTGCCAGCAGTACCTTAGCGGGGCACACAGATACGCAGTATTTT.

This clonotype was found once. The gene calls are TRBV10-1 and TRBJ2-3; D gene unclear. CDR1 WNHNN and CDR2 SYGVQD come from the germline V gene (reference sequence). The CDR3 spans 14 residues. V was shortened by 6 bases and J by 2 bases, with 12 bases between the two germline ends. CDR3 loop: CASRFIRITDTQYF. CDR3 coding DNA: TGCGCCAGCAGGTTTATTAGAATCACAGATACGCAGTATTTT.

This clonotype was counted a few times. V and J are TRBV15 and TRBJ2-4; D is unresolved. V lost 0 bases and J lost 0, with 9 bases in between. Germline CDR1 is LNHNV and CDR2 is YYDKDF (reference sequence). The CDR3 runs 16 residues. The CDR3: CATSREWLLAKNIQYF. The CDR3 DNA reads TGTGCCACCAGCAGAGAATGGTTACTAGCCAAAAACATTCAGTACTTC.

Points on this clonotype: A read error may explain this, as a much larger clone is one base away. V usage is TRBV24-1 and J usage is TRBJ1-1; D not certain. The CDR3 sequence is 14 residues long. The germline V gene has CDR1 KGHDR and CDR2 SFDVKD. In DNA, the CDR3 is TGTGCCACCAGTGATGCGGACGGGAATACTGAAGCTATCTTT. It specifies CATSDADGNTEAIF.

In its sample, this clonotype was seen many times. V is TRBV11-2 and J is TRBJ1-5; 8 nucleotides align to TRBD1. CDR1 is SGHAT, CDR2 FQNNGV, per germline. V lost 5 bases and J lost 6; bases outside the gene matches: 9. The CDR3 has 15 amino acids. The CDR3 DNA reads TGTGCCAGCAGCCGAACTACAGGGGGAGGTCAGCCCCAGCATTTT. Translated, it gives CASSRTTGGGQPQHF.

Many counts were recorded for this clonotype. This chain uses TRBV2 with TRBJ2-7; D possibly corresponds to TRBD1 (6 bases). Trimming shortened V by 3 bases and J by 4 bases, and 16 bases separated the two germline ends. This CDR3 comprises 15 residues. Germline V gives CDR1 SNHLY, CDR2 FYNNEI. CDR3 sequence (DNA): TGTGCCAGCAGTGACTTGGGACAAAGCCGATACGAGCAGTACTTC. It is translated as CASSDLGQSRYEQYF. The full variable domain, completed using reference TRBV2 and TRBJ2-7, is EPEVTQTPSHQVTQMGQEVILRCVPISNHLYFYWYRQILGQKVEFLVSFYNNEISEKSEIFDDQFSVERPDGSNFTLKIRSTKLEDSAMYFCASSDLGQSRYEQYFGPGTRLTVT.

This clonotype occurred many times. The genes are TRBV11-2 and TRBJ2-5, with 12 positions matching TRBD2. The V gene's germline CDR1 is SGHAT and CDR2 FQNNGV. J gave up 4 bases and V 2 bases, and 11 bases lay outside the gene matches. The CDR3 is made up of 18 amino acids. The CDR3 coding sequence is TGTGCCAGCAGCTTAAATATAGCTAGCGGGAGGGTCAGAGAGACCCAGTACTTC. Protein product: CASSLNIASGRVRETQYF.

This clonotype occurred many times. The rearrangement uses TRBV6-1 and TRBJ1-2; no reliable D call. Trimming shortened V by 5 bases and J by 7 bases, and 8 bases separated the two germline ends. Looked up from germline, CDR1 is MNHNS and CDR2 is SASEGT. The CDR3 sequence is 11 residues long. The CDR3 reads CASSNQVGYTF. In nucleotides, the CDR3 is TGTGCCAGCAGTAACCAGGTTGGCTACACCTTC.

This clonotype was counted ten times or more. The chain couples TRBV12-3 or TRBV12-4 to TRBJ1-6; D is ambiguous. Trimming took off 3 bases at V and 6 bases at J, with 9 bases between the two ends. This CDR3 is built from 14 residues. The CDR3 reads CASSFQEPNSPLHF. CDR3 DNA: TGTGCCAGCAGTTTTCAGGAACCTAATTCACCCCTCCACTTT.

This clonotype has at least ten counts. This chain links TRBV6-1 with TRBJ1-1, with D uncertain. V was pared by 6 bases and J by 4 bases, with 9 bases between. CDR3 length equals 12 residues. Germline assignment: CDR1 MNHNS and CDR2 SASEGT. DNA of the CDR3: TGTGCCAGCAGCGAGTGGGGCACTGAAGCTTTCTTT. It encodes CASSEWGTEAFF.

The V gene is TRBV3-1, the J gene TRBJ2-6; TRBD1 matches at 9 bases. The CDR3 is 18 residues long. With 0 bases clipped from V and 4 bases from J, the junction kept 7 bases outside the gene matches. Looked up from germline, CDR1 is LGHDT and CDR2 is YNNKEL (reference sequence). The CDR3 spells CASSQDHTGGGGANVLTF. In DNA, the CDR3 is TGTGCCAGCAGCCAAGACCACACAGGGGGCGGAGGGGCCAACGTCCTGACTTTC.

The chain uses TRBV12-5 and TRBJ1-3; the match to TRBD1 covers 7 bases. Per germline, CDR1 LGHNT and CDR2 FRNRAP. This CDR3 region has 15 residues. With 7 bases clipped from V and 2 bases from J, the junction kept 8 bases outside the gene matches. In DNA form, the CDR3 reads TGTGCTAGTGATTCGAGAGGGACAGCTGGAAACACCATATATTTT. Its translation is CASDSRGTAGNTIYF.

This clonotype was counted many times. The rearrangement links TRBV30 to TRBJ2-7; D gene unclear. Germline V gives CDR1 GTSNPN, CDR2 SVGIG (reference sequence). The CDR3 has 13 amino acids. V lost 2 bases to trimming and J lost 5 bases, with 13 bases between them. The CDR3 reads CAWSWALRNEQYF. In DNA form, the CDR3 reads TGTGCCTGGAGTTGGGCCCTGAGGAACGAGCAGTACTTC.

This clonotype was seen ten or more times. The chain recombines TRBV2 with TRBJ1-4; no firm D call. The CDR3 totals 13 residues. Germline-derived CDR1 and CDR2 are SNHLY and FYNNEI. Trimming pared 6 bases from V and 8 bases from J, leaving 13 bases between. The CDR3 is CASRVHSTEKLFF. The DNA of the CDR3 is TGTGCCAGCAGGGTACATTCGACAGAAAAACTGTTTTTT.

V gene TRBV20-1 combines with J gene TRBJ1-2; D is uncertain. Looked up from germline, CDR1 is DFQATT and CDR2 is SNEGSKA (reference sequence). This CDR3 contains 16 residues. V was shortened by 0 bases and J by 6 bases, with 20 bases between the two germline ends. The CDR3 sequence is CSARDHVPRIRDGYTF. The DNA of the CDR3 is TGCAGTGCTAGAGATCATGTACCCCGGATTAGGGATGGCTACACCTTC.

This clonotype was observed at least ten times. V gene TRBV5-1 combines with J gene TRBJ1-1; D gene ambiguous. This CDR3 region has 17 residues. The V gene lost 0 bases and the J gene lost 3 bases, with 18 bases spanning the gap. The V gene's germline CDR1 is SGHRS and CDR2 YFSETQ. CDR3 DNA: TGCGCCAGCAGCTTGGCCGAGGCAGGCGTTGGGGACACTGAAGCTTTCTTT. Translation gives CASSLAEAGVGDTEAFF.

V and J are TRBV9 and TRBJ2-3; tentative D call: TRBD1 (6 bases). This CDR3 has 14 residues. V lost 3 bases and J lost 2, with 10 bases in between. CDR1 and CDR2 from the germline V gene are SGDLS and YYNGEE. The CDR3 nucleotides are TGTGCCAGCAGCGCCGACAGGAACACAGATACGCAGTATTTT. This codes for CASSADRNTDTQYF.

This clonotype has a handful of counts. V usage is TRBV29-1 and J usage is TRBJ1-1; D not resolved. Germline V gives CDR1 SQVTM, CDR2 ANQGSEA. The ends were cut back, 1 base at V and 2 bases at J, with 14 bases in the middle. The CDR3 runs to 15 residues. The CDR3 sequence: CSVEGQGKGNTEAFF. The CDR3 DNA reads TGCAGCGTTGAAGGTCAAGGGAAGGGAAACACTGAAGCTTTCTTT.

This clonotype was counted ten times or more. The chain is built from TRBV7-2 and TRBJ2-7, with a weak D call TRBD2 (6 bases). The CDR3 covers 13 residues. The ends were cut back, 7 bases at V and 3 bases at J, with 13 bases in the middle. CDR1 SGHTA and CDR2 FQGNSA come from the germline V gene. CDR3 coding DNA: TGTGCCAGCATCCCCCAGGGAGGCTACGAGCAGTACTTC. Its translation is CASIPQGGYEQYF.

The chain recombines TRBV12-3 or TRBV12-4 with TRBJ1-5; D not resolved. V was shortened by 7 bases and J by 6 bases, with 13 bases between the two germline ends. This CDR3 comprises 13 residues. The CDR3 spells CASNWELSQPQHF. The CDR3 DNA reads TGTGCCAGCAACTGGGAGTTGAGTCAGCCCCAGCATTTT.